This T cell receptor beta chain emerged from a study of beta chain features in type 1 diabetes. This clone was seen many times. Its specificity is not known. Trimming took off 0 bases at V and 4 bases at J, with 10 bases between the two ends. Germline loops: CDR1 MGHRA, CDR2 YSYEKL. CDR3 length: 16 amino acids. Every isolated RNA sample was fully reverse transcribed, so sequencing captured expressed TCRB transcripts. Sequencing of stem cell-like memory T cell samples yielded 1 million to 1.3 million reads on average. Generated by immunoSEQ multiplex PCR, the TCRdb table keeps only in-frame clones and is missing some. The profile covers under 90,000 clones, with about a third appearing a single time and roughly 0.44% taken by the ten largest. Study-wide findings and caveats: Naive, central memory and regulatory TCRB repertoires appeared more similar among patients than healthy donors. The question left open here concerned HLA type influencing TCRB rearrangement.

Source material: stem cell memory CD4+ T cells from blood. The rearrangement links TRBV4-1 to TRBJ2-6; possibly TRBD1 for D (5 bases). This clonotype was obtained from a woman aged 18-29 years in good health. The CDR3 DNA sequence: TGCGCCAGCAGCCAAGAAGGACATCCCGGGGCCAACGTCCTGACTTTC. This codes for CASSQEGHPGANVLTF.